Detailed here is one T cell receptor (beta chain). No antigen is known for it. The CDR3 extends over 12 amino acids. Trimming removed 8 bases from V and 7 bases from J; junction bases left unmatched: 6. Quantitative 5'-RACE with molecular barcodes was used to make the TCR beta libraries. TCRdb re-analysed the 5' RACE reads in MiXCR, keeping a single row per CDR3 protein. The sample includes over 700,000 distinct CDR3 sequences, roughly 19% seen only once; the top ten take over 15%. The sample originates from a study of CD8 T cells in ankylosing spondylitis. Notes on the study in general: Significantly higher representation of disease-linked clones was reported for matched ankylosing spondylitis synovial fluid. Several highly homologous variants formed a TCR beta motif that appeared characteristic of ankylosing spondylitis blood.

This TCR derives from a male donor with ankylosing spondylitis. The sequenced sample consisted of blood, either unsorted or a sorted T cell fraction (not recorded which). The chain links TRBV12-3 or TRBV12-4 to TRBJ1-2; 8 nucleotides align to TRBD1. The CDR3 region has the DNA TGTGCCAGCGGGATCGACAGGGGTGGCTACACCTTC. As protein: CASGIDRGGYTF.